These 17 T cell receptor beta chains came from one sample sequenced in a study of cytomegalovirus exposure and HLA in healthy donors. The study ran its PCR with 60 Vbeta and 13 Jbeta primers. This table comes from immunoSEQ multiplex PCR, and its TCRdb copy is limited to in-frame clones, with some not included. Of 110,000 or so clones in the sample, approximately 69% were seen once. The sample comprised PBMCs. Receptor source: a woman between 40 and 55 years old in good health and CMV-seropositive.

This chain connects TRBV30 to TRBJ1-5, with D possibly TRBD1 on 6 matching bases. V was pared by 2 bases and J by 6 bases, with 20 bases between. Germline V gene sequence: CDR1 GTSNPN, CDR2 SVGIG (reference sequence). This CDR3 has 16 residues. Here the CDR3 DNA reads TGTGCCTGGAGTCGACAGCGGCGGGGGGCGGTTCAGCCCCAGCATTTT. It translates to CAWSRQRRGAVQPQHF.

In this sample, this clone turned up once. V and J are TRBV2 and TRBJ2-5; a weak D match, TRBD2 (7 bases). Germline values: CDR1 SNHLY, CDR2 FYNNEI. There are 13 residues in the CDR3. Trimming removed 8 bases from V and 8 bases from J, with 18 bases in between. The CDR3 nucleotides are TGTGCCAGCGGGGGGGGCCCGGGGGGTACCCAGTACTTC. Amino acid sequence: CASGGGPGGTQYF.

V is TRBV30 and J is TRBJ2-2, with 13 nucleotides matching TRBD2. Trimming cost V 8 bases and J 7 bases; bases outside gene matches: 10. The V gene's germline CDR1 is GTSNPN and CDR2 SVGIG (reference sequence). The CDR3 loop spans 15 amino acids. CDR3 residues: CARVTSGGGGGELFF. The CDR3 DNA reads as TGTGCCCGAGTCACTAGCGGGGGGGGTGGCGGGGAGCTGTTTTTT.

V is TRBV19 and J is TRBJ2-1; 8 bases agree with TRBD2. CDR3 size: 18 residues. V lost 9 bases to trimming and J lost 0 bases; unmatched junction nucleotides: 16. CDR1 is LNHDA and CDR2 is SQIVND in the germline V gene (reference sequence). The CDR3 reads CASQRRGSGIFSYNEQFF. DNA of the CDR3: TGTGCCAGCCAGCGTCGGGGTAGCGGGATCTTCTCCTACAATGAGCAGTTCTTC.

The table lists this clone with a few counts. This rearrangement joins TRBV2 to TRBJ1-1, with 10 positions matching TRBD1. With 4 bases clipped from V and 5 bases from J, the junction kept 10 bases outside the gene matches. The CDR3 covers 16 residues. Germline V gene lookup returns CDR1 SNHLY and CDR2 FYNNEI. The DNA of the CDR3 is TGTGCCAGCAGTGCTCCGGGACAGGGGATAAAAACTGAAGCTTTCTTT. Amino acids: CASSAPGQGIKTEAFF.

The chain is built from TRBV29-1 and TRBJ1-2; no clear D. Between the trimmed V and J ends, which lost 7 bases and 4 bases, there was a span of 13 bases. The CDR3 runs to 12 residues. CDR1 is SQVTM and CDR2 is ANQGSEA in the germline V gene. CDR3 DNA: TGCAGCGCCTTGTGGCAGTTCTATGGCTACACCTTC. It yields the protein CSALWQFYGYTF.

This chain uses TRBV6-1 with TRBJ2-1; 8 bases agree with TRBD1. The germline V gene has CDR1 MNHNS and CDR2 SASEGT. The V gene end was trimmed by 7 bases and the J gene end by 6 bases; junction bases not matched to a gene: 5. This CDR3 comprises 13 residues. The CDR3 DNA is TGTGCCAGCATAAGGGACAGGTTCAATGAGCAGTTCTTC. This translates into CASIRDRFNEQFF.

This sequence joins TRBV5-1 and TRBJ2-3; 13 positions match TRBD2. The CDR3 consists of 17 residues. Trimming at V came to 0 bases and at J to 2 bases, leaving 3 bases not matched to a gene. Germline V gene lookup returns CDR1 SGHRS and CDR2 YFSETQ. The CDR3 DNA follows: TGCGCCAGCAGCTTGGGGGGACTAGCGGGGTCCACAGATACGCAGTATTTT. It is translated as CASSLGGLAGSTDTQYF. The full variable domain, its missing parts supplied by reference TRBV5-1 and TRBJ2-3, is KAGVTQTPRYLIKTRGQQVTLSCSPISGHRSVSWYQQTPGQGLQFLFEYFSETQRNKGNFPGRFSGRQFSNSRSEMNVSTLELGDSALYLCASSLGGLAGSTDTQYFGPGTRLTVL.

The chain uses TRBV28 and TRBJ2-4; 9 bases are a match to TRBD2. V lost 7 bases, J lost 0 bases, and 13 bases stayed unmatched. The CDR3 consists of 18 residues. Germline V gene sequence: CDR1 MDHEN, CDR2 SYDVKM. The CDR3 is CASTGLAGWALAKNIQYF. CDR3 nucleotide sequence: TGTGCCAGCACGGGGCTAGCGGGATGGGCTTTAGCCAAAAACATTCAGTACTTC.

This chain links TRBV5-6 with TRBJ2-2; 9 bases fit TRBD2. V lost 4 bases and J lost 3; bases outside the gene matches: 4. The CDR3 has 15 residues. Per the germline V gene, CDR1 is SGHDT and CDR2 is YYEEEE. The DNA of the CDR3 is TGTGCCAGCAGCCGCGGGAGGGCCTACACCGGGGAGCTGTTTTTT. Its translation is CASSRGRAYTGELFF.

This clone came up a few times. J is TRBJ2-1 and V is TRBV7-8; D is perhaps TRBD2 (5 bases). Germline CDR1 is SGHVS and CDR2 is FQNEAQ. This CDR3 comprises 15 residues. With 5 bases removed from V and 2 bases from J, the gap between germline ends came to 13 bases. The CDR3 nucleotides read TGTGCCAGCAGCCGTCGAGAGGGCGCCTACAATGAGCAGTTCTTC. The encoded protein is CASSRREGAYNEQFF.

The chain couples TRBV9 to TRBJ1-1; 9 nucleotides line up with TRBD1. CDR1 is SGDLS and CDR2 is YYNGEE in the germline V gene. The V gene end was trimmed by 4 bases and the J gene end by 0 bases; junction bases not matched to a gene: 13. The CDR3 length is 18 residues. The CDR3 sequence: CASSRTAGTGNMNTEAFF. For the CDR3, the DNA is TGTGCCAGCAGCAGAACCGCCGGGACAGGGAACATGAACACTGAAGCTTTCTTT.

The genes are TRBV18 and TRBJ1-1; D is unresolved. The germline gives CDR1 KGHSH, CDR2 LQKENI. The CDR3 covers 17 residues. V was cut by 0 bases and J by 0 bases, with 14 bases left in between. CDR3 sequence reads: CASSPPGSARMNTEAFF. CDR3 DNA: TGTGCCAGCTCACCACCCGGGTCGGCGCGAATGAACACTGAAGCTTTCTTT.

The J gene is TRBJ2-5, the V gene TRBV4-1; TRBD2 is a possible D gene (5 bases). Germline V lookup: CDR1 MGHRA, CDR2 YSYEKL. The CDR3 covers 14 residues. Trimming removed 2 bases at V and 5 bases at J, with 12 bases between. The CDR3 region has the DNA TGCGCCAGCAGCCAACGAGGGCGCGGGGAGACCCAGTACTTC. Encoded protein: CASSQRGRGETQYF.

J is TRBJ2-2 and V is TRBV7-9; D gene unclear. The CDR3 contains 12 residues. Germline loops: CDR1 SEHNR, CDR2 FQNEAQ (reference sequence). The V end was cut by 5 bases, the J end by 6 bases, with 7 bases between. CDR3 DNA sequence: TGTGCCAGCAGCCCCCTGTCCGGGGAGCTGTTTTTT. Translating gives CASSPLSGELFF.

V and J are TRBV5-8 and TRBJ2-1; 9 positions agree with TRBD2. The CDR3 totals 15 residues. Germline V gene data show CDR1 as SGHTS and CDR2 as YDEGEE. The V gene end was trimmed by 4 bases and the J gene end by 5 bases; junction bases not matched to a gene: 7. The chain's CDR3 is CASSLGTSIHNEQFF. DNA for the CDR3: TGTGCCAGCAGCCTCGGGACTAGCATTCACAATGAGCAGTTCTTC.

The genes are TRBV5-5 and TRBJ2-2; TRBD2 matches 10 bases. The CDR3 covers 15 residues. Germline values: CDR1 SGHKS, CDR2 YYEKEE (reference sequence). V gave up 1 base and J gave up 6 bases; unmatched junction bases: 3. Written as DNA, the CDR3 is TGTGCCAGCAGCTTGACTAGCGGGGCGTCCGGGGAGCTGTTTTTT. Translation gives CASSLTSGASGELFF.